The subject of this entry is one TCR beta chain. Data came from immunoSEQ multiplex PCR; TCRdb stores just in-frame clones and leaves some out. The table lists 150,000 to 200,000 clones, around 90% of them singletons. This CDR3 region has 19 residues. Trimming left V 0 bases short and J 8 bases short, with 28 bases between. Looked up from germline, CDR1 is SGHDN and CDR2 is FVKESK. The data belong to a study of control samples from healthy donors and cancer patients. Sequencing used blood. This sequence originates from a man younger than 40 in good health. The chain couples TRBV14 to TRBJ1-2; D is perhaps TRBD1 (5 bases). The CDR3 sequence: CASSQDWGGYGFGSVGYTF. CDR3 nucleotide sequence: TGTGCCAGCAGCCAAGATTGGGGGGGGTATGGGTTCGGATCGGTCGGCTACACCTTC.